The sample holds many counts of the clone carrying this T cell receptor (beta chain). Its antigen remains unknown. The data stem from a study of molecular identifiers for immune sequencing clone quantification. Each CDR3 protein is one row after TCRdb ran MiXCR on the PCR reads. The sample lists 75,000 to 100,000 distinct CDR3 sequences; around 17% were seen once. General study points: In CMV-specific effectors, clones above 20 copies held over 99% of molecules; naive, under 1%.

There are 14 residues in the CDR3. V lost 8 bases to trimming and J lost 7 bases, with 18 bases between them. It was from roughly 21,000 to 960,000 sorted cells, with 10%, 30% or 50% RNA, that naive CD8 libraries came. As CD8+CD4-CCR7+CD45RA+ cells, naive CD8 T cells were sorted. This sequence joins TRBV12-3 or TRBV12-4 and TRBJ2-1; a possible D gene is TRBD2 (5 bases). This sequence was found in a human donor in good health. Some libraries in this study had Jurkat cell RNA spiked in. The sequenced sample consisted of naive CD8+ T cells from blood, with Jurkat cell RNA spiked in. Subset described: FACS-sorted CD8+CD4-CCR7+CD45RA+ naive T cells. CDR3 amino acids: CASGGLSRPNEQFF. In nucleotides, the CDR3 is TGTGCCAGCGGAGGTCTCTCCCGCCCGAATGAGCAGTTCTTC.